The 28 T cell receptor beta chains given below trace back to one sample, sequenced in a study of HIV-infected patients and healthy controls. Reverse transcription used around 480 ng RNA and constant-region primers for alpha and beta. Separate chain-specific third strand synthesis with multiplexing indices produced the alpha and beta libraries. MiXCR, run by TCRdb on the 5' RACE reads, gives a single entry per CDR3 protein. The table lists some 8,900 distinct CDR3 sequences, roughly 9% of them singletons. Roughly three months, about 14 weeks, into antiretroviral therapy, follow-up blood was collected. The repertoire came from unfractionated whole blood and reflected all unsorted peripheral T cells. This material consisted of blood, taken during antiretroviral therapy. All receptors come from an adult with HIV infection.

By proportion, this clonotype is medium-sized. The chain uses TRBV29-1 and TRBJ1-4, with D tentatively TRBD1 (5 bases). V lost 7 bases to trimming and J lost 8 bases, with 20 bases between them. The CDR3 has 14 residues. Per the germline V gene, CDR1 is SQVTM and CDR2 is ANQGSEA. CDR3 sequence reads: CSGGRSGGSEKLFF. The CDR3 region has the DNA TGCAGCGGCGGACGGTCGGGGGGATCGGAAAAACTGTTTTTT.

This sequence joins TRBV27 and TRBJ1-5, with 8 bases identical to TRBD1. The germline V gene encodes CDR1 MNHEY and CDR2 SMNVEV (reference sequence). This CDR3 has 12 residues. V shed 10 bases and J 4 bases; nucleotides not matched to a gene: 3. The CDR3 spells CATGQGNQPQHF. Written as DNA, the CDR3 is TGTGCCACCGGACAGGGAAATCAGCCCCAGCATTTT.

This clonotype is deemed medium-sized. The chain uses TRBV6-5 and TRBJ1-2; D call uncertain. V was pared by 2 bases and J by 6 bases, with 13 bases between. Per germline, CDR1 MNHEY and CDR2 SVGAGI. CDR3 length: 14 amino acids. CDR3 protein: CASSYDGPPHGYTF. In DNA, the CDR3 is TGTGCCAGCAGTTACGACGGTCCACCCCATGGCTACACCTTC.

This clonotype is labeled as medium-sized. This chain joins TRBV12-5 and TRBJ2-1, with 12 bases identical to TRBD2. Germline CDR1 reads LGHNT; CDR2 reads FRNRAP. V dropped 5 bases and J dropped 12; count of bases not matched to a gene: 14. CDR3 length: 16 residues. The CDR3 protein is CASGPPGLAGAGGQFF. The CDR3 nucleotides read TGTGCTAGTGGTCCCCCGGGACTAGCGGGCGCGGGGGGGCAGTTCTTC.

This clonotype is categorized as medium-sized. CDR3 in DNA: TGTGCCATCAAGGGGGAGCGGAACTACAATGAGCAGTTCTTC. The encoded protein is CAIKGERNYNEQFF. The chain joins TRBV10-3 to TRBJ2-1, with D maybe TRBD1 (6 bases). Per the germline V gene, CDR1 is ENHRY and CDR2 is SYGVKD. Trimming removed 7 bases at V and 3 bases at J, with 13 bases between. The CDR3 runs to 14 residues.

This clonotype is medium-sized within its sample. The chain joins TRBV27 to TRBJ2-1; 11 bases line up with TRBD1. Per germline, CDR1 MNHEY and CDR2 SMNVEV (reference sequence). The CDR3 loop spans 17 amino acids. Germline trimming cut 0 bases from V and 4 bases from J; bases unmatched to any gene: 5. The CDR3 DNA reads TGTGCCAGCAGTTTATCGATCGGGACAGGGGGTTACAATGAGCAGTTCTTC. The encoded protein is CASSLSIGTGGYNEQFF.

This clonotype qualifies as large. In nucleotides, the CDR3 is TGTGCCAGCAGCCCAGGACTAGCGGGAGGGCCGGGGACAGATACGCAGTATTTT. The encoded protein is CASSPGLAGGPGTDTQYF. V gene TRBV6-6 combines with J gene TRBJ2-3, with 15 bases lining up with TRBD2. The V segment lost 6 bases and the J segment 3 bases; nucleotides outside the gene matches: 10. CDR1 is MNHNY and CDR2 is SVGAGI in the germline V gene (reference sequence). The CDR3 loop spans 18 amino acids.

This clonotype was seen a few times. The V gene is TRBV5-1, the J gene TRBJ2-1; a weak D match, TRBD2 (6 bases). CDR1 and CDR2 (germline): SGHRS, YFSETQ. This CDR3 region has 14 residues. The germline V and J ends were trimmed by 2 bases and 2 bases, with 8 bases remaining between them. The CDR3 DNA is TGCGCCAGCAGCTTACCTAGCGCCTACAATGAGCAGTTCTTC. Translated: CASSLPSAYNEQFF.

The chain has TRBV5-1 and TRBJ2-4; either TRBD1 or TRBD2 may fit D (6 bases each). The CDR3 totals 15 residues. The germline V and J ends were trimmed by 2 bases and 1 base, with 10 bases remaining between them. From germline, CDR1 is SGHRS and CDR2 YFSETQ. Written as DNA, the CDR3 is TGCGCCAGCAGCTTAAGGGGGGAGGCCAAAAACATTCAGTACTTC. It translates to CASSLRGEAKNIQYF.

This clonotype was recorded at least ten times. The chain couples TRBV10-3 to TRBJ2-3; 10 positions match TRBD2. Germline CDR1 reads ENHRY; CDR2 reads SYGVKD. Losses at the gene ends were 2 bases for V and 1 base for J; bases not matched to a gene: 0. The CDR3 is made up of 15 amino acids. CDR3 in amino acids: CAISEGLAGTDTQYF. The CDR3 nucleotides read TGTGCCATCAGTGAGGGACTAGCGGGCACAGATACGCAGTATTTT.

CDR3 residues: CASSQGARGTAEAFF. The CDR3 DNA follows: TGTGCCAGCAGCCAGGGGGCGAGGGGCACGGCTGAAGCTTTCTTT. This rearrangement joins TRBV5-4 to TRBJ1-1, with 8 bases that match TRBD1. The CDR3 extends over 15 amino acids. With V trimmed by 4 bases and J by 6 bases, 11 bases remained unmatched. Germline values: CDR1 SGHNT, CDR2 YYREEE (reference sequence).

This clonotype was picked up many times. This chain links TRBV3-1 with TRBJ1-5; unclear D gene. The CDR3 extends over 13 amino acids. The germline gives CDR1 LGHDT, CDR2 YNNKEL (reference sequence). V gave up 4 bases and J gave up 4 bases, with 8 bases separating them. The CDR3 nucleotides read TGTGCCAGCAGCCCGACGGTTAATCAGCCCCAGCATTTT. Translated, it gives CASSPTVNQPQHF.

This clonotype was recorded at least ten times. DNA of the CDR3: TGCAGCGTTGTAGAGGGCGGGGGCCGGAATCAGCCCCAGCATTTT. Its translation: CSVVEGGGRNQPQHF. The chain carries TRBV29-1 and TRBJ1-5; the D gene is possibly TRBD1 (6 bases). The germline V gene encodes CDR1 SQVTM and CDR2 ANQGSEA. The CDR3 runs 15 residues. V shed 4 bases and J shed 4 bases, with 17 bases lying between them.

This clonotype is categorized as medium-sized. The chain recombines TRBV20-1 with TRBJ2-7; D could derive from TRBD1 or TRBD2 (5 bases each). Germline V lookup: CDR1 DFQATT, CDR2 SNEGSKA (reference sequence). V was trimmed by 0 bases and J by 2 bases, leaving 11 bases between them. The CDR3 consists of 14 residues. The CDR3 DNA follows: TGCAGTGCTAGAGATCTGAGGGGACCCTACGAGCAGTACTTC. It is translated as CSARDLRGPYEQYF.

This clonotype was counted ten times or more. The chain carries TRBV10-3 and TRBJ2-5, with D unresolved. In germline, CDR1 is ENHRY, CDR2 SYGVKD. V was pared by 2 bases and J by 4 bases, with 11 bases between. CDR3 size: 14 residues. The CDR3 DNA reads as TGTGCCATCAGTGAGGATGGGATTAGAGAGACCCAGTACTTC. It specifies CAISEDGIRETQYF.

This clonotype was counted at least ten times. J is TRBJ1-1 and V is TRBV20-1, with D hard to call. Germline loops: CDR1 DFQATT, CDR2 SNEGSKA (reference sequence). CDR3 size: 12 residues. Trimming took off 8 bases at V and 4 bases at J, with 14 bases between the two ends. The DNA for the CDR3 is TGCAGTTGCCGGGAATTGGCCACTGAAGCTTTCTTT. Protein: CSCRELATEAFF.

This clonotype counts as large. CDR3 DNA sequence: TGTGCCAGCAGTATGGGTAGTAACGGCATTCAGTACTTC. Translating gives CASSMGSNGIQYF. The rearrangement joins TRBV12-3 or TRBV12-4 to TRBJ2-4; D not certain. V shed 5 bases and J shed 9 bases, with 14 bases lying between them. The CDR3 is 13 amino acids.

This clonotype was recorded at least ten times. This chain connects TRBV28 to TRBJ2-5; 7 positions match TRBD1. J was trimmed by 2 bases and V by 2 bases; bases with no gene match: 2. The CDR3 is made up of 14 amino acids. Germline V gene data show CDR1 as MDHEN and CDR2 as SYDVKM. In DNA form, the CDR3 reads TGTGCCAGCAGTTTAGGGGACAGACAAGAGACCCAGTACTTC. Amino acid sequence: CASSLGDRQETQYF.

This clonotype was recorded many times. The CDR3 DNA is TGTGCCGGGTGGGACACTGAAGCTTTCTTT. This translates into CAGWDTEAFF. This chain joins TRBV30 and TRBJ1-1; D uncertain. The ends were cut back, 8 bases at V and 3 bases at J, with 7 bases in the middle. Germline V CDR1 and CDR2: GTSNPN, SVGIG (reference sequence). The CDR3 consists of 10 residues.

This clonotype was counted between two and nine times. The chain is built from TRBV5-1 and TRBJ1-1; 11 bases line up with TRBD1. With 3 bases clipped from V and 0 bases from J, the junction kept 4 bases outside the gene matches. The CDR3 consists of 16 residues. Germline V CDR1 and CDR2: SGHRS, YFSETQ. The CDR3 sequence: CASSWGTGGMNTEAFF. The CDR3 DNA sequence: TGCGCCAGCAGCTGGGGGACAGGGGGAATGAACACTGAAGCTTTCTTT.

This clonotype occurred many times. The germline gene is not matched at one end of the junction; a read error may be the cause. The chain has TRBV4-1 and TRBJ2-7; no definite D call. This CDR3 spans 13 amino acids. Per germline, CDR1 MGHRA and CDR2 YSYEKL. CDR3 region: CASSQARTTAPDF. For the CDR3, the DNA is TGCGCCAGCAGCCAAGCTCGGACCACAGCCCCGGATTTC.

Relative to its sample, this clonotype is medium-sized. This chain uses TRBV6-6 with TRBJ2-7; D uncertain. Germline V lookup: CDR1 MNHNY, CDR2 SVGAGI (reference sequence). The V end lost 2 bases, the J end lost 2 bases, and 10 bases lay between the germline ends. The CDR3 has 14 residues. This chain's CDR3 is CASSYRGSAYEQYF. DNA of the CDR3: TGTGCCAGCAGTTACCGCGGCAGCGCCTACGAGCAGTACTTC.

This clonotype is labeled medium-sized (0.01 to 0.1%). The chain uses TRBV20-1 and TRBJ2-3; the match to TRBD1 covers 9 bases. The CDR3 covers 17 residues. CDR1 is DFQATT and CDR2 is SNEGSKA in the germline V gene (reference sequence). V lost 4 bases and J lost 2; bases outside the gene matches: 13. The CDR3 is CSATGQGLLLPTDTQYF. The CDR3 nucleotides read TGCAGTGCTACCGGACAGGGGCTATTACTTCCCACAGATACGCAGTATTTT.

By sample share, this clonotype is medium-sized. This chain links TRBV6-5 with TRBJ2-7; 8 nucleotides agree with TRBD2. The J segment lost 2 bases and the V segment lost 3 bases, leaving 3 bases of the junction unmatched. Per germline, CDR1 MNHEY and CDR2 SVGAGI. The CDR3 extends over 14 amino acids. CDR3 nucleotide sequence: TGTGCCAGCAGTTATACGGGACTAGCCTACGAGCAGTACTTC. It translates to CASSYTGLAYEQYF.

In this sample, this clonotype is medium-sized. CDR3 in amino acids: CASSLDSGGGSANYGYTF. CDR3 DNA sequence: TGTGCCAGCAGCTTGGATTCTGGGGGCGGTTCAGCTAACTATGGCTACACCTTC. V and J are TRBV5-8 and TRBJ1-2; possible D gene TRBD1, 6 bases. This CDR3 spans 18 amino acids. Germline V gene sequence: CDR1 SGHTS, CDR2 YDEGEE. Deletions cut 0 bases from V and 0 bases from J, with 18 bases between.

This clonotype came up many times. CDR3 sequence: CASSLTGPTNQAFF. The CDR3 coding sequence is TGTGCCAGCAGCCTGACAGGGCCTACAAATCAGGCTTTCTTT. This chain connects TRBV5-5 to TRBJ1-1, with TRBD1 identical over 7 bases. Trimming removed 4 bases from V and 11 bases from J; junction bases left unmatched: 14. Germline V gene data show CDR1 as SGHKS and CDR2 as YYEKEE (reference sequence). CDR3 length: 14 residues.

This clonotype has ten or more counts. The V and J genes are TRBV7-9 and TRBJ2-2, with D possibly TRBD2 on 5 matching bases. The CDR3 runs to 16 residues. Trimming shortened V by 5 bases and J by 0 bases, and 13 bases separated the two germline ends. Germline V CDR1 and CDR2: SEHNR, FQNEAQ (reference sequence). The CDR3 sequence is CASSRRVGTNTGELFF. CDR3 DNA sequence: TGTGCCAGCAGCCGGCGGGTCGGAACGAACACCGGGGAGCTGTTTTTT. Using reference TRBV7-9 and TRBJ2-2 for the parts outside the CDR3, the full variable domain is DTGVSQNPRHKITKRGQNVTFRCDPISEHNRLYWYRQTLGQGPEFLTYFQNEAQLEKSRLLSDRFSAERPKGSFSTLEIQRTEQGDSAMYLCASSRRVGTNTGELFFGEGSRLTVL.

In this sample, this clonotype turned up many times. The rearrangement joins TRBV5-1 to TRBJ1-1, with 7 bases that match TRBD1. Losses at the gene ends were 3 bases for V and 1 base for J; bases not matched to a gene: 9. The CDR3 is made up of 16 amino acids. Per the germline V gene, CDR1 is SGHRS and CDR2 is YFSETQ. CDR3: CASSSGPGGANTEAFF. Written as DNA, the CDR3 is TGCGCCAGCAGCTCAGGGCCAGGGGGGGCGAACACTGAAGCTTTCTTT.